What follows are 12 T cell receptor beta chains derived from one specimen sequenced in a study of blood T cell repertoires in COVID-19. Profiling relied on immunoSEQ multiplex PCR, and the TCRdb table lists in-frame clones only, not all of them. The sample includes 200,000 to 250,000 clones, around 83% seen only once; the top ten take 5.2%. The sample comprised peripheral blood. All receptors come from a woman aged 70-85 years with COVID-19, enrolled during active disease.

The gene calls are TRBV6-6 and TRBJ1-2, with D perhaps matching TRBD1 (5 bases). Trimming cost V 6 bases and J 0 bases, with 11 bases left between them. The CDR3 length is 14 residues. Germline-derived CDR1 and CDR2 are MNHNY and SVGAGI (reference sequence). CDR3 loop: CASRQTDTNYGYTF. The CDR3 DNA reads TGTGCCAGCAGACAGACAGATACTAACTATGGCTACACCTTC.

The chain carries TRBV28 and TRBJ2-1; 7 bases are shared with TRBD1. V lost 6 bases to trimming and J lost 0 bases; unmatched junction nucleotides: 11. Per germline, CDR1 MDHEN and CDR2 SYDVKM. The CDR3 consists of 17 residues. CDR3: CASRPLGQASSYNEQFF. The CDR3, as DNA: TGTGCCAGCAGGCCTCTCGGACAGGCGAGCTCCTACAATGAGCAGTTCTTC. The full variable domain, its missing parts supplied by reference TRBV28 and TRBJ2-1, is DVKVTQSSRYLVKRTGEKVFLECVQDMDHENMFWYRQDPGLGLRLIYFSYDVKMKEKGDIPEGYSVSREKKERFSLILESASTNQTSMYLCASRPLGQASSYNEQFFGPGTRLTVL.

This clone has only a few counts. V gene TRBV7-9 combines with J gene TRBJ1-4, with D possibly TRBD1 on 5 matching bases. This CDR3 is built from 14 residues. From germline, CDR1 is SEHNR and CDR2 FQNEAQ (reference sequence). The V end was cut by 0 bases, the J end by 13 bases, with 15 bases between. The CDR3 loop reads CASSLAVAGDILFF. CDR3 DNA: TGTGCCAGCAGCTTAGCGGTTGCGGGGGATATACTGTTTTTT.

For this clone: The sample holds other DNA sequences that translate to the same CDR3. CDR3 DNA sequence: TGTGCCAGCAGTCCGACAGGGGACTATGGCTACACCTTC. Translated: CASSPTGDYGYTF. The chain employs TRBV6-6 and TRBJ1-2; 8 nucleotides match TRBD1. V trimming: 5 bases; J trimming: 3 bases; junction bases outside the gene matches: 2. The CDR3 runs to 13 residues. Germline CDR1 and CDR2: MNHNY and SVGAGI (reference sequence).

The chain links TRBV19 to TRBJ1-5; 9 nucleotides align to TRBD1. The J segment lost 9 bases and the V segment lost 3 bases, leaving 3 bases of the junction unmatched. This CDR3 is 13 amino acids long. From germline, CDR1 is LNHDA and CDR2 SQIVND (reference sequence). CDR3 amino acids: CASSIGQGWPQHF. For the CDR3, the DNA is TGTGCCAGTAGTATCGGACAGGGGTGGCCCCAGCATTTT.

This clone has only one observation. Here the CDR3 DNA reads TGTGCCAGCAGTTTTGGGGCAGGTCAGACCTACGAGCAGTACTTC. The encoded protein is CASSFGAGQTYEQYF. The V and J genes are TRBV28 and TRBJ2-7, with a tentative D call TRBD1 (5 bases). V was trimmed by 3 bases and J by 2 bases, leaving 14 bases between them. The CDR3 is 15 amino acids. Germline V gene lookup returns CDR1 MDHEN and CDR2 SYDVKM.

This chain links TRBV6-2 or TRBV6-3 with TRBJ2-5, with D maybe TRBD2 (6 bases). CDR1 and CDR2 (germline): MNHEY, SVGEGT. The V end lost 2 bases, the J end lost 3 bases, and 13 bases lay between the germline ends. The CDR3 is 15 residues long. The CDR3 nucleotides read TGTGCCAGCAGTTACGGGGGGTTGGGCGAAGAGACCCAGTACTTC. Its protein product is CASSYGGLGEETQYF.

There are a few counts of this clone. The gene calls are TRBV6-5 and TRBJ2-7; TRBD2 might be the D (6 bases). This CDR3 is 15 amino acids long. Trimming removed 6 bases at V and 6 bases at J, with 21 bases between. The germline V gene has CDR1 MNHEY and CDR2 SVGAGI. The CDR3 DNA is TGTGCCAGCAGACCCACCGGGACTTTCAATGGCGAGCAGTACTTC. It encodes CASRPTGTFNGEQYF.

The chain carries TRBV18 and TRBJ1-6; D uncertain. This CDR3 comprises 14 residues. V lost 5 bases and J lost 7, with 12 bases in between. Looked up from germline, CDR1 is KGHSH and CDR2 is LQKENI. The CDR3 sequence: CASSSQAFNSPLHF. CDR3 in DNA: TGTGCCAGCTCATCTCAGGCCTTCAATTCACCCCTCCACTTT.

In DNA form, the CDR3 reads TGTGCCAGCAACGCAGGGACAGGGAGGAATGAGCAGTTCTTC. This encodes CASNAGTGRNEQFF. V gene TRBV25-1 combines with J gene TRBJ2-1; TRBD1 matches at 9 bases. Germline CDR1 is MGHDK and CDR2 is SYGVNS. This CDR3 region has 14 residues. V shed 7 bases, J shed 7 bases, and the junction held 8 bases outside the gene matches.

V usage is TRBV5-7 and J usage is TRBJ1-1, with 10 positions matching TRBD1. TRBV5-7 is an ORF; its function is uncertain. Trimming took 4 bases from V and 0 from J; bases not matched to a gene: 15. The CDR3 contains 19 residues. This chain's CDR3 is CASSPGQGVSLFVNTEAFF. CDR3 in DNA: TGTGCCAGCAGCCCTGGACAGGGGGTAAGCCTATTTGTGAACACTGAAGCTTTCTTT.

The chain couples TRBV5-4 to TRBJ2-7, with 7 bases lining up with TRBD2. The V and J ends lost 2 bases and 7 bases, in that order; junction bases with no gene match: 12. Germline CDR1 is SGHNT and CDR2 is YYREEE (reference sequence). The CDR3 covers 15 residues. The CDR3 coding sequence is TGTGCCAGCAGCTTCGGGGGAGCGCGGGAGAGGGAGCAGTACTTC. Translating gives CASSFGGAREREQYF. Supplemented by reference TRBV5-4 and TRBJ2-7, the full variable domain reads ETGVTQSPTHLIKTRGQQVTLRCSSQSGHNTVSWYQQALGQGPQFIFQYYREEENGRGNFPPRFSGLQFPNYSSELNVNALELDDSALYLCASSFGGAREREQYFGPGTRLTVT.